This paragraph covers one T cell receptor beta chain sequence. The sample originates from a study of blood T cell repertoires in COVID-19. Looking at the study overall: Italy, Spain and the United States were the sources of the convalescent and acute COVID-19 samples. PBMCs, B-cell-depleted T cells, or T cells were the source of the cDNA or gDNA that made up the material.

As processed by the authors: Amplified reference gene primers provided the basis for estimating nucleated cell counts. Clones were sequenced by immunoSEQ multiplex PCR, and TCRdb holds only the in-frame ones, with some missing. The V and J calls and clone size were taken over from that table, and D and trimming were inferred from the DNA. The sample includes about 230,000 clones, approximately 83% seen only once; the top ten take less than 8%. Trimming removed 9 bases at V and 2 bases at J, with 10 bases between. The germline V gene encodes CDR1 MDHEN and CDR2 SYDVKM. The CDR3 spans 12 residues. Source material: peripheral blood. The rearrangement joins TRBV28 to TRBJ1-1; tentatively, D is TRBD1 (5 bases). This clonotype was sampled from a woman in her 50s with acute or convalescent COVID-19. CDR3 residues: CASLTANTEAFF. The CDR3 bases are TGTGCCAGTCTGACAGCAAACACTGAAGCTTTCTTT.